Below, one T cell receptor (beta chain) is given with its context. Antigen specificity is unknown. The record originates from a study of T cell responses to AZD1222 COVID-19 vaccine. Sequencing was performed with immunoSEQ multiplex PCR; in TCRdb, only in-frame clones are kept and a portion is missing. The data hold some 80,000 clones, with over 65% observed a single time. Trimming cost V 5 bases and J 7 bases, with 14 bases left between them. CDR3 length: 13 residues. CDR1 is MDHEN and CDR2 is SYDVKM in the germline V gene. Study-level results: At 160-218 and 743-854, vaccine-associated CD4 TCRs were dominant, and they spanned spike. Among the donors, most were white British and more were female, and clonal diversity was possibly underestimated.

Sequencing was performed on peripheral blood, taken 28 days after the second dose of the MenACWY control vaccine. The chain combines TRBV28 with TRBJ1-2, with D perhaps TRBD1 (5 bases). The receptor was isolated from an adult who received the MenACWY meningococcal vaccine as a control. CDR3 coding DNA: TGTGCCAGCAGTGGCAGGGTAGTCAGTGGCTACACCTTC. Its translation is CASSGRVVSGYTF.